These 22 T cell receptor beta chains came from one sample sequenced in a study of blood T cell repertoires in COVID-19. Assay: immunoSEQ multiplex PCR; the TCRdb copy retains only in-frame clones and omits some. This sample has around 210,000 clones, with 80% to 90% found just once. Sequencing was carried out using peripheral blood. These receptors came from an older woman with acute or convalescent COVID-19.

The chain employs TRBV2 and TRBJ2-7; 8 bases agree with TRBD2. The germline CDR1 and CDR2 sequences are SNHLY and FYNNEI. CDR3 length: 14 residues. V lost 4 bases to trimming and J lost 0 bases; unmatched junction nucleotides: 2. The CDR3 DNA is TGTGCCAGCAGTGCTAGCGGGTTCTCCTACGAGCAGTACTTC. Translation gives CASSASGFSYEQYF. The full variable domain, its missing parts supplied by reference TRBV2 and TRBJ2-7, is EPEVTQTPSHQVTQMGQEVILRCVPISNHLYFYWYRQILGQKVEFLVSFYNNEISEKSEIFDDQFSVERPDGSNFTLKIRSTKLEDSAMYFCASSASGFSYEQYFGPGTRLTVT.

Only one count was recorded for this clone. The genes are TRBV14 and TRBJ1-1, with 10 positions matching TRBD1. Trimming took 5 bases from V and 4 from J; bases not matched to a gene: 7. Germline assignment: CDR1 SGHDN and CDR2 FVKESK. This CDR3 has 15 residues. The CDR3 spells CASSFRTGGTTEAFF. The CDR3 DNA is TGTGCCAGCAGCTTTCGGACAGGGGGAACCACTGAAGCTTTCTTT.

V usage is TRBV12-3 or TRBV12-4 and J usage is TRBJ1-1; perhaps TRBD1 as D (6 bases). The CDR3 runs to 13 residues. Trimming shortened V by 5 bases and J by 6 bases, and 13 bases separated the two germline ends. In DNA, the CDR3 is TGTGCCAGCAGTCCTGACAGGCCCCCTGAAGCTTTCTTT. Protein product: CASSPDRPPEAFF.

V gene TRBV6-5 combines with J gene TRBJ1-2; 9 bases map to TRBD1. The V gene's germline CDR1 is MNHEY and CDR2 SVGAGI. After removal of 6 bases from V and 6 bases from J, the junction contained 8 bases not matched to a gene. This CDR3 spans 14 amino acids. CDR3 region: CASSPWTGVDGYTF. The CDR3 bases are TGTGCCAGCAGCCCATGGACAGGGGTGGATGGCTACACCTTC.

The chain links TRBV7-2 to TRBJ2-7, with 8 bases that match TRBD2. CDR3 size: 15 residues. J gave up 1 base and V 2 bases, and 4 bases lay outside the gene matches. In germline, CDR1 is SGHTA, CDR2 FQGNSA. CDR3 nucleotide sequence: TGTGCCAGCAGCTTAACTGGACTAGCATCCTACGAGCAGTACTTC. Translating gives CASSLTGLASYEQYF.

The chain carries TRBV6-5 and TRBJ2-2; 10 bases are a match to TRBD1. Germline V gives CDR1 MNHEY, CDR2 SVGAGI. The CDR3 is made up of 16 amino acids. Trimming at V came to 2 bases and at J to 5 bases, leaving 5 bases not matched to a gene. The CDR3 sequence: CASSYEGTGDTGELFF. CDR3 coding DNA: TGTGCCAGCAGTTACGAGGGGACAGGGGATACCGGGGAGCTGTTTTTT.

The chain carries TRBV19 and TRBJ1-6; D ambiguous. The CDR3 consists of 13 residues. Germline V CDR1 and CDR2: LNHDA, SQIVND (reference sequence). V was clipped by 3 bases and J by 8 bases, with 8 bases between them. The CDR3 loop is CASSIQAYSPLHF. The CDR3 region has the DNA TGTGCCAGTAGTATTCAAGCCTATTCACCCCTCCACTTT.

This chain uses TRBV11-2 with TRBJ2-5, with a tentative D call TRBD2 (5 bases). CDR1 SGHAT and CDR2 FQNNGV come from the germline V gene. Trimming pared 5 bases from V and 5 bases from J, leaving 6 bases between. The CDR3 loop spans 11 amino acids. The CDR3 DNA follows: TGTGCCAGCAGCGGCGGGGAGACCCAGTACTTC. It encodes CASSGGETQYF.

The chain recombines TRBV5-4 with TRBJ2-5; 10 bases are shared with TRBD2. The V gene's germline CDR1 is SGHNT and CDR2 YYREEE (reference sequence). V trimming: 5 bases; J trimming: 6 bases; junction bases outside the gene matches: 13. The length of the CDR3 is 16 residues. The CDR3 DNA sequence: TGTGCCAGCAGTTTAGCGGGGGGCACCTCACGTCAGACCCAGTACTTC. Protein sequence: CASSLAGGTSRQTQYF.

The chain uses TRBV6-5 and TRBJ1-5; 7 bases fit TRBD1. Germline V gives CDR1 MNHEY, CDR2 SVGAGI. The CDR3 spans 13 residues. The trim removed 6 bases at V and 4 bases at J, leaving 3 bases unmatched. This CDR3 is CASSATGNQPQHF. The DNA for the CDR3 is TGTGCCAGCAGCGCGACAGGGAATCAGCCCCAGCATTTT.

The chain links TRBV7-9 to TRBJ1-1; a possible D gene is TRBD1 (5 bases). In germline, CDR1 is SEHNR, CDR2 FQNEAQ (reference sequence). The CDR3 runs 13 residues. The V end was cut by 5 bases, the J end by 12 bases, with 19 bases between. CDR3 nucleotide sequence: TGTGCCAGCAGCCTAGGGGCAGGGCAGGGAACTTTCTTT. It translates to CASSLGAGQGTFF.

This CDR3 is CASSFAGGLWLFF. CDR3 coding DNA: TGTGCCAGCAGCTTCGCCGGAGGATTATGGCTGTTTTTT. V usage is TRBV7-9 and J usage is TRBJ1-4; no definite D call. V gave up 3 bases and J gave up 14 bases, with 16 bases separating them. The CDR3 length is 13 residues. The V gene's germline CDR1 is SEHNR and CDR2 FQNEAQ (reference sequence).

In its sample, this clone was seen once. The V call is TRBV21-1, the J call TRBJ2-5; TRBD1, the table's D call, was not compared with the DNA. TRBV21-1 is tagged as a pseudogene. The CDR3 consists of 17 residues. The CDR3 spells CASSHRRPTDVQETQYF. The CDR3 DNA sequence: TGTGCCAGCAGCCACAGGCGTCCGACAGATGTCCAAGAGACCCAGTACTTC.

The chain combines TRBV5-4 with TRBJ2-1; TRBD2 matches at 7 bases. Germline V gene lookup returns CDR1 SGHNT and CDR2 YYREEE (reference sequence). The CDR3 consists of 15 residues. Losses at the gene ends were 0 bases for V and 3 bases for J; bases not matched to a gene: 3. CDR3 DNA sequence: TGTGCCAGCAGCTTGGAAGCGGGGAACTACAATGAGCAGTTCTTC. This translates into CASSLEAGNYNEQFF.

The genes are TRBV14 and TRBJ2-1; possible D gene TRBD1, 5 bases. Trimming took off 0 bases at V and 7 bases at J, with 16 bases between the two ends. Germline values: CDR1 SGHDN, CDR2 FVKESK. This CDR3 spans 16 amino acids. The CDR3 reads CASSQEKTQVGNEQFF. As DNA, the CDR3 is TGTGCCAGCAGCCAAGAAAAGACACAGGTAGGTAATGAGCAGTTCTTC.

The chain has TRBV5-1 and TRBJ1-1; D gene unclear. Per the germline V gene, CDR1 is SGHRS and CDR2 is YFSETQ. The CDR3 spans 14 residues. Trimming cost V 0 bases and J 11 bases, with 17 bases left between them. The CDR3 nucleotides are TGCGCCAGCAGCTTGGAGGCCGGAAGAAGGGAGGCTTTCTTT. It translates to CASSLEAGRREAFF.

CDR3 protein: CASNRGYSNQPQHF. The DNA of the CDR3 is TGTGCCAGCAATCGAGGGTATAGCAATCAGCCCCAGCATTTT. This chain connects TRBV2 to TRBJ1-5; D gene ambiguous. V was cut by 7 bases and J by 0 bases, with 10 bases left in between. This CDR3 spans 14 amino acids. Germline assignment: CDR1 SNHLY and CDR2 FYNNEI.

This chain connects TRBV3-1 (or the pseudogene TRBV3-2) to TRBJ2-7; possible D gene TRBD1, 6 bases. From germline, CDR1 is LGHDT and CDR2 YNNKEL (reference sequence). CDR3 length: 13 residues. V was shortened by 6 bases and J by 2 bases, with 11 bases between the two germline ends. The chain's CDR3 is CASSLQGAYEQYF. The CDR3 DNA is TGTGCCAGCAGTTTACAGGGCGCCTACGAGCAGTACTTC.

In its sample, this clone was seen once. The J gene is TRBJ2-7, the V gene TRBV7-9; 11 bases match TRBD2. The J segment lost 6 bases and the V segment lost 5 bases, leaving 6 bases of the junction unmatched. The V gene's germline CDR1 is SEHNR and CDR2 FQNEAQ (reference sequence). The CDR3 runs 14 residues. The CDR3 loop reads CASSLSGRAGEQYF. The CDR3 region has the DNA TGTGCCAGCAGCCTTAGCGGGAGGGCAGGCGAGCAGTACTTC.

This rearrangement joins TRBV19 to TRBJ2-1; 8 positions agree with TRBD2. The CDR3 extends over 16 amino acids. After removal of 2 bases from V and 7 bases from J, the junction contained 10 bases not matched to a gene. Looked up from germline, CDR1 is LNHDA and CDR2 is SQIVND (reference sequence). The CDR3 DNA reads as TGTGCCAGTAGTATACTAATCGGGAGGGCCGGGAATGAGCAGTTCTTC. Translated, it gives CASSILIGRAGNEQFF.

The chain joins TRBV4-2 to TRBJ1-1; no reliable D call. CDR1 LGHNA and CDR2 YNFKEQ come from the germline V gene. The CDR3 length is 17 residues. Trimming left V 2 bases short and J 0 bases short, with 16 bases between. CDR3 nucleotides: TGTGCCAGCAGCCAACCCCCGGGGAGACTAATGAACACTGAAGCTTTCTTT. Protein sequence: CASSQPPGRLMNTEAFF.

The chain recombines TRBV4-1 with TRBJ2-2; D is uncertain. Germline CDR1 reads MGHRA; CDR2 reads YSYEKL. CDR3 size: 15 residues. V gave up 1 base and J gave up 7 bases, with 13 bases separating them. As DNA, the CDR3 is TGCGCCAGCAGCCAAGGAATACCGTCGGGCGGGGAGCTGTTTTTT. It is translated as CASSQGIPSGGELFF.